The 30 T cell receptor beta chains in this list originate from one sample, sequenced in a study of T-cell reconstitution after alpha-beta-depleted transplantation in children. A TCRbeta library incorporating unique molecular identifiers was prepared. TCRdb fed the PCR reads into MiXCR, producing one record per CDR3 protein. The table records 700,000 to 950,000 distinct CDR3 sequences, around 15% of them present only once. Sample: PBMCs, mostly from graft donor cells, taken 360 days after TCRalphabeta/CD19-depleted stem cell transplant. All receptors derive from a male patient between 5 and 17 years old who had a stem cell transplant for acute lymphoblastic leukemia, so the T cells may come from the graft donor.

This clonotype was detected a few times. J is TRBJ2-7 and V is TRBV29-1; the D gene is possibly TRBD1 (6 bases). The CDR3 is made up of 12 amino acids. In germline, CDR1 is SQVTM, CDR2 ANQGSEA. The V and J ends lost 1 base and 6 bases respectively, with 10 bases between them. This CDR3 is CSVEGSGVEQYF. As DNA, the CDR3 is TGCAGCGTTGAAGGTTCAGGGGTCGAGCAGTACTTC.

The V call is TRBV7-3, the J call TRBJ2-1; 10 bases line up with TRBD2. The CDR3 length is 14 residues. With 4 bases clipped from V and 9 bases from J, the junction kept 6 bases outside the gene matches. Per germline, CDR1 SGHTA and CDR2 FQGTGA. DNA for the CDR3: TGTGCCAGCAGCTCGTCCGGGACTAGCGTTGAGCAGTTCTTC. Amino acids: CASSSSGTSVEQFF.

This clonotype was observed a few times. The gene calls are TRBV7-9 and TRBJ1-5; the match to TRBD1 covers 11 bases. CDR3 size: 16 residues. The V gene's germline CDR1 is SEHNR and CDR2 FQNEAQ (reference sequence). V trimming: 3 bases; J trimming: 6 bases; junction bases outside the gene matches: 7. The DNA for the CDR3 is TGTGCCAGCAGCTTGGGACAGGGGGAGTCAAGTCAGCCCCAGCATTTT. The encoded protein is CASSLGQGESSQPQHF. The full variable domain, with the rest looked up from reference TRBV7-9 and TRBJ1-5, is DTGVSQNPRHKITKRGQNVTFRCDPISEHNRLYWYRQTLGQGPEFLTYFQNEAQLEKSRLLSDRFSAERPKGSFSTLEIQRTEQGDSAMYLCASSLGQGESSQPQHFGDGTRLSIL.

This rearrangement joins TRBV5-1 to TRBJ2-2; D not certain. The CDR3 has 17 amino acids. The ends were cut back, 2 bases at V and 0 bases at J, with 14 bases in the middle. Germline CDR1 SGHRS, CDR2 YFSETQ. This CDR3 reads CASSLVAGPPNTGELFF. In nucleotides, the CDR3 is TGCGCCAGCAGCTTAGTGGCAGGCCCCCCGAACACCGGGGAGCTGTTTTTT.

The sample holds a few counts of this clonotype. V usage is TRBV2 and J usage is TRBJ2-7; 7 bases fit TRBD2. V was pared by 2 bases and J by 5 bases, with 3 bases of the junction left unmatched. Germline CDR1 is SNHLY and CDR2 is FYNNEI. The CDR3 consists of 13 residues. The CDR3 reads CASSELAGDEQYF. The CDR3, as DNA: TGTGCCAGCAGTGAATTGGCGGGAGACGAGCAGTACTTC. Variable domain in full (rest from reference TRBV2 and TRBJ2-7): EPEVTQTPSHQVTQMGQEVILRCVPISNHLYFYWYRQILGQKVEFLVSFYNNEISEKSEIFDDQFSVERPDGSNFTLKIRSTKLEDSAMYFCASSELAGDEQYFGPGTRLTVT.

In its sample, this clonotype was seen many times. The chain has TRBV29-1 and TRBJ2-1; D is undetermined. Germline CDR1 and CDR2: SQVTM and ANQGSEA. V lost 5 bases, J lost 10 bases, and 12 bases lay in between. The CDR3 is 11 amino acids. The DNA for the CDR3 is TGCAGCGTTCGTGTGTGGTGGGAGCAGTTCTTC. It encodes CSVRVWWEQFF.

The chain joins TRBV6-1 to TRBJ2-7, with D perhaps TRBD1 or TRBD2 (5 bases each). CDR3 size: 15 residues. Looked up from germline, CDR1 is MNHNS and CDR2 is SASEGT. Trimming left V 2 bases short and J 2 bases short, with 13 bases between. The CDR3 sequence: CASSESQGRTYEQYF. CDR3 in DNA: TGTGCCAGCAGTGAATCTCAGGGACGGACCTACGAGCAGTACTTC.

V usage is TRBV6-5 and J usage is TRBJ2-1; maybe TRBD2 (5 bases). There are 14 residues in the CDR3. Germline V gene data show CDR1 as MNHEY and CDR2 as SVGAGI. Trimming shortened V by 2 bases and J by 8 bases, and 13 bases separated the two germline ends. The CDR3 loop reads CASSYRGSKDEQFF. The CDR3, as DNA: TGTGCCAGCAGTTACCGAGGGAGCAAAGATGAGCAGTTCTTC.

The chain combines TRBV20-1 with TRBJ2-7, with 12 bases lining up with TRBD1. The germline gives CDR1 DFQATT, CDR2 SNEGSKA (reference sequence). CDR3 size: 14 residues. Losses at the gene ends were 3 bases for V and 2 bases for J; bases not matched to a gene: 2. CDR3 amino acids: CSASGTGGTYEQYF. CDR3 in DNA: TGCAGTGCTAGCGGGACAGGGGGCACCTACGAGCAGTACTTC.

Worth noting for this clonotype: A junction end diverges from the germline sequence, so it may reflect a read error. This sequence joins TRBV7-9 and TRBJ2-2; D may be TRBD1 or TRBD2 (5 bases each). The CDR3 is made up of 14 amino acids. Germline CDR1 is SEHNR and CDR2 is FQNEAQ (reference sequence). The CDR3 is CASSPDTNTGELVF. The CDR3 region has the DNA TGTGCCAGCAGCCCGGACACGAACACCGGGGAGCTGGTTTTT.

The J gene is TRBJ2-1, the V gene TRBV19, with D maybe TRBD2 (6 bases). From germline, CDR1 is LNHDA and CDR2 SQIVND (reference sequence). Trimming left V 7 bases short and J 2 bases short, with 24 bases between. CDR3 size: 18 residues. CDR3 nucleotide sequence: TGTGCCAGTAACTTGGCTAGCGCCCGAGCCCCACCCTACAATGAGCAGTTCTTC. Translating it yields CASNLASARAPPYNEQFF. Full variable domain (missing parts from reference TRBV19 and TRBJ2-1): DGGITQSPKYLFRKEGQNVTLSCEQNLNHDAMYWYRQDPGQGLRLIYYSQIVNDFQKGDIAEGYSVSREKKESFPLTVTSAQKNPTAFYLCASNLASARAPPYNEQFFGPGTRLTVL.

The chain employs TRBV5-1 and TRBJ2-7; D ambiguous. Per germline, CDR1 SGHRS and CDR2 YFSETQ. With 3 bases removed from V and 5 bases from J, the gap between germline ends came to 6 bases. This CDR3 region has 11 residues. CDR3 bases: TGCGCCAGCAGCTATGGGGACGAGCAGTACTTC. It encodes CASSYGDEQYF.

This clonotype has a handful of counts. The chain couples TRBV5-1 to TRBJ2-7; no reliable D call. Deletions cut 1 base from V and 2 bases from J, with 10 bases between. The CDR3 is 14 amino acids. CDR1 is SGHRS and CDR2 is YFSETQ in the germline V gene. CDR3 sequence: CASSLWDPTYEQYF. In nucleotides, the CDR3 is TGCGCCAGCAGCTTGTGGGATCCTACCTACGAGCAGTACTTC.

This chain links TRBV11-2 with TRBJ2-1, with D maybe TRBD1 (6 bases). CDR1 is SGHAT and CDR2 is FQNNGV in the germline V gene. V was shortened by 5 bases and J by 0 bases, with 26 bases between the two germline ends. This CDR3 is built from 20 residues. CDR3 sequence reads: CASSKPGHQPHRSSYNEQFF. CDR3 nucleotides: TGTGCCAGCAGCAAACCGGGACACCAACCCCATAGGAGCTCCTACAATGAGCAGTTCTTC.

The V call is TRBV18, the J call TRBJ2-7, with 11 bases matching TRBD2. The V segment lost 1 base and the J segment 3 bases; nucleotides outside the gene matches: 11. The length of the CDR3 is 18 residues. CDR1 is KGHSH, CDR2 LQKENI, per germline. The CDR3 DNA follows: TGTGCCAGCTCACCACGAGGAAAACTAGCGGGAGTTGGCTACGAGCAGTACTTC. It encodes CASSPRGKLAGVGYEQYF. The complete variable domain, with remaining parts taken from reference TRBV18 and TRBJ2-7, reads NAGVMQNPRHLVRRRGQEARLRCSPMKGHSHVYWYRQLPEEGLKFMVYLQKENIIDESGMPKERFSAEFPKEGPSILRIQQVVRGDSAAYFCASSPRGKLAGVGYEQYFGPGTRLTVT.

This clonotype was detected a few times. CDR3 coding DNA: TGTGCCAGCAGCCCCGGTTCCCTCCGCACAGATACGCAGTATTTT. Protein: CASSPGSLRTDTQYF. The chain combines TRBV7-9 with TRBJ2-3; D not certain. CDR3 length equals 15 residues. V was pared by 5 bases and J by 1 base, with 13 bases between. The V gene's germline CDR1 is SEHNR and CDR2 FQNEAQ (reference sequence).

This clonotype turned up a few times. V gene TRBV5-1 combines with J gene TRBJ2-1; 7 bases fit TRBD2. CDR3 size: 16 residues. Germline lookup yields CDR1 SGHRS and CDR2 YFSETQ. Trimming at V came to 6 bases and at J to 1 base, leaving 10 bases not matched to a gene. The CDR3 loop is CASTGWAGASYNEQFF. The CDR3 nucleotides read TGCGCCAGCACTGGGTGGGCGGGAGCATCCTACAATGAGCAGTTCTTC.

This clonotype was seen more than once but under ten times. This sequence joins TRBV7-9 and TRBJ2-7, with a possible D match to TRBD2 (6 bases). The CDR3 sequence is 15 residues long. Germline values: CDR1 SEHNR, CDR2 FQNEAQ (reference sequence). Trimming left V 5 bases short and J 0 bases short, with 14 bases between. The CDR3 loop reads CASSASDYISYEQYF. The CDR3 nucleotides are TGTGCCAGCAGCGCATCGGACTACATCTCCTACGAGCAGTACTTC.

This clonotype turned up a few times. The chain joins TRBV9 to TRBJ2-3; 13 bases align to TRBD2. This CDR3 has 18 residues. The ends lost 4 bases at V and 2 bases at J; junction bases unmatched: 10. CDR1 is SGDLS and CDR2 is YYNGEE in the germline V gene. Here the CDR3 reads CASSRGLAGSADTDTQYF. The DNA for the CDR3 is TGTGCCAGCAGCCGGGGACTAGCGGGATCAGCGGACACAGATACGCAGTATTTT.

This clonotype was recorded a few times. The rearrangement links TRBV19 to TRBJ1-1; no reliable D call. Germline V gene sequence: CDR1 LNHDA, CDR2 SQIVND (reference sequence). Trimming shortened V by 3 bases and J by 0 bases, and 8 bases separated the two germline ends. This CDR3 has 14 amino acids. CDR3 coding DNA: TGTGCCAGTAGTATCGGCATCATGAACACTGAAGCTTTCTTT. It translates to CASSIGIMNTEAFF.

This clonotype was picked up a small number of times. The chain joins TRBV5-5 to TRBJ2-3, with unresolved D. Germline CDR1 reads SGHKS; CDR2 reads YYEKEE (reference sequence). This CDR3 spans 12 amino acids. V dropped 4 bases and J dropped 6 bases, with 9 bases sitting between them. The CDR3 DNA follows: TGTGCCAGCAGCGTGTCAGTTGATACGCAGTATTTT. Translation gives CASSVSVDTQYF.

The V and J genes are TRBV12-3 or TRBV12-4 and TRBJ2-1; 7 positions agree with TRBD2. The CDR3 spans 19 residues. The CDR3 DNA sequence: TGTACCTGCAGTTTAGCGCTTGGGCTAGCGGCCAGCGCCGGGTATGAGCAGTTCTTC. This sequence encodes CTCSLALGLAASAGYEQFF.

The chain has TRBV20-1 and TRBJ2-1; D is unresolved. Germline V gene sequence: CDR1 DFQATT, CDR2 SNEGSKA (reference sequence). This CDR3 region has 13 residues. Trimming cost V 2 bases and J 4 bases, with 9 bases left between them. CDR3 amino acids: CSARPRVYNEQFF. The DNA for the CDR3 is TGCAGTGCTAGACCTAGGGTTTACAATGAGCAGTTCTTC.

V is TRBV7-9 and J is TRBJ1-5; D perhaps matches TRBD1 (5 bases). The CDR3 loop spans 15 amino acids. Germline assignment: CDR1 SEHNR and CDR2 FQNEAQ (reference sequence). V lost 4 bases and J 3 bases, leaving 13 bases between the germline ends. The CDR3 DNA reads TGTGCCAGCAGCTCCTTAAGGGACCCCAATCAGCCCCAGCATTTT. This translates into CASSSLRDPNQPQHF.

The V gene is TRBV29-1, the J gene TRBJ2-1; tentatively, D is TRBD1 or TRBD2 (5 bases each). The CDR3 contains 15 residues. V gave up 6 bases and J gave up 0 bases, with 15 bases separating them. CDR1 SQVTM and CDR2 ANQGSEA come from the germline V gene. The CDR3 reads CSVSHSGSSYNEQFF. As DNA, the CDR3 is TGCAGCGTCTCCCACTCAGGGAGCTCCTACAATGAGCAGTTCTTC.

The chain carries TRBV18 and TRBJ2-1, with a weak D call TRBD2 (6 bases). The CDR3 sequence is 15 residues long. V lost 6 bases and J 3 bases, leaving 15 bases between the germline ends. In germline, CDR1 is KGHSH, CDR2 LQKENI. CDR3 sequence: CASSRGTLGYNEQFF. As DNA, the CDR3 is TGTGCCAGCTCCCGCGGGACTTTAGGCTACAATGAGCAGTTCTTC.

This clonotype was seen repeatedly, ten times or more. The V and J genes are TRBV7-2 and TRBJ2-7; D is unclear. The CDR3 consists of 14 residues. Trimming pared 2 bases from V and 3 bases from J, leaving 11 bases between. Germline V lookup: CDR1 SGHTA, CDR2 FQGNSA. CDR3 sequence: CASSLRASNYEQYF. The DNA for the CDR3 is TGTGCCAGCAGCTTAAGGGCCTCGAACTACGAGCAGTACTTC.

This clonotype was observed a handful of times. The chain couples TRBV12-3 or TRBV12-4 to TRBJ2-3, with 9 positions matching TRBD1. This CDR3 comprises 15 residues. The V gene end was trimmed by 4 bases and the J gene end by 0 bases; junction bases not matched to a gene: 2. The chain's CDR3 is CASSYRGPSTDTQYF. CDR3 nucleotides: TGTGCCAGCAGTTACAGGGGGCCAAGCACAGATACGCAGTATTTT.

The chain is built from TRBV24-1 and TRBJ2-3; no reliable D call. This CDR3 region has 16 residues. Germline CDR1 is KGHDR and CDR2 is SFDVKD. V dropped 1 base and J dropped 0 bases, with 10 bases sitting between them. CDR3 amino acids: CATSDFKTTSTDTQYF. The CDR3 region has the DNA TGTGCCACCAGTGATTTCAAGACAACTAGCACAGATACGCAGTATTTT.

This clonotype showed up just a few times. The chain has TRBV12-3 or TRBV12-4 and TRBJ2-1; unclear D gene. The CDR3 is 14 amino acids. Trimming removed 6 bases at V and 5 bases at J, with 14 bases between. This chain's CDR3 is CASSPVRVNNEQFF. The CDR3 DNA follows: TGTGCCAGCAGCCCTGTGAGAGTAAACAATGAGCAGTTCTTC.